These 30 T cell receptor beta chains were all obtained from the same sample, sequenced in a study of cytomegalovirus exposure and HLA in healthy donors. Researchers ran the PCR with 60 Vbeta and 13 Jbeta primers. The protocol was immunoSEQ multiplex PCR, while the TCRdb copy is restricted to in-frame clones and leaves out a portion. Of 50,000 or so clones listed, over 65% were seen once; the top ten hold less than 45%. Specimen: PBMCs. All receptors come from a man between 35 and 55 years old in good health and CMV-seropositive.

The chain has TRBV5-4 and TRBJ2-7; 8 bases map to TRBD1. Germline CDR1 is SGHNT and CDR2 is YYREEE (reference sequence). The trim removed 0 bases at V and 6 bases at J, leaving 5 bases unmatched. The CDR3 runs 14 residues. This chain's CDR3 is CASSLAGGAGEQYF. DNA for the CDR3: TGTGCCAGCAGCTTGGCAGGGGGCGCGGGCGAGCAGTACTTC.

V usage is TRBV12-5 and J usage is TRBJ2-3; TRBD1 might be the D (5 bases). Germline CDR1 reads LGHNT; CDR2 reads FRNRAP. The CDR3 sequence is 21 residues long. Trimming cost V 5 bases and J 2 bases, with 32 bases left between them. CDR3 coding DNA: TGTGCTAGTGGTCAACTAAATTATCTACCTCGACAGCAAAAAAACACAGATACGCAGTATTTT. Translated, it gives CASGQLNYLPRQQKNTDTQYF.

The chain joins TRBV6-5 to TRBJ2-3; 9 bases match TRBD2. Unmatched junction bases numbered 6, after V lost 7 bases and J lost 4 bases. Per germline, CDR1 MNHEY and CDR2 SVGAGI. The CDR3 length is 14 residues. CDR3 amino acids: CASTDSGGADTQYF. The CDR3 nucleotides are TGTGCCAGCACCGATAGCGGGGGAGCAGATACGCAGTATTTT.

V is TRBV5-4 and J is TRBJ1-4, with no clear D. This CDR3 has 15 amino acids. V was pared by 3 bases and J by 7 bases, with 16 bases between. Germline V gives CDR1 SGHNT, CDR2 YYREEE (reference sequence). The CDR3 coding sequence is TGTGCCAGCAGCTCGGATCGGACTTACCGTGAAAAACTGTTTTTT. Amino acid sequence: CASSSDRTYREKLFF.

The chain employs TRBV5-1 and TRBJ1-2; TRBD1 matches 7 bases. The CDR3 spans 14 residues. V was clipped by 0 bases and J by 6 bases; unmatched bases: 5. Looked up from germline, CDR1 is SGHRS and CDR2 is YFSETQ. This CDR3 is CASSLGGRGDGYTF. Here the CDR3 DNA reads TGCGCCAGCAGCTTGGGCGGCAGGGGGGATGGCTACACCTTC.

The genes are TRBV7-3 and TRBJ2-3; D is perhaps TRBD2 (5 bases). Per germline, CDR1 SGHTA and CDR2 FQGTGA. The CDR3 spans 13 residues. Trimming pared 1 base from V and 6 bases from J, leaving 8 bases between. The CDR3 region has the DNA TGTGCCAGCAGCTTAATTCCGGGGGATACGCAGTATTTT. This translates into CASSLIPGDTQYF. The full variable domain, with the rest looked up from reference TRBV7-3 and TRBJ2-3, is GAGVSQTPSNKVTEKGKYVELRCDPISGHTALYWYRQSLGQGPEFLIYFQGTGAADDSGLPNDRFFAVRPEGSVSTLKIQRTERGDSAVYLCASSLIPGDTQYFGPGTRLTVL.

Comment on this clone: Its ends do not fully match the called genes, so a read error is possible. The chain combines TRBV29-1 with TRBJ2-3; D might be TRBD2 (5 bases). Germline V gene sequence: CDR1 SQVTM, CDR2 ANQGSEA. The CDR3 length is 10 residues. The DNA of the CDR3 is TGCAGCGTGGACTTACGGACGGGGAATTTT. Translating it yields CSVDLRTGNF.

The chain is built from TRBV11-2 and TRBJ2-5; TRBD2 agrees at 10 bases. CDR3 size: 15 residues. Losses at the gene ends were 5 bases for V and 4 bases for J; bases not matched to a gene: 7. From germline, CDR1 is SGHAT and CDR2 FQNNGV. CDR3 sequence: CASSLNSGGPETQYF. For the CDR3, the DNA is TGTGCCAGCAGCCTCAATAGCGGGGGGCCAGAGACCCAGTACTTC.

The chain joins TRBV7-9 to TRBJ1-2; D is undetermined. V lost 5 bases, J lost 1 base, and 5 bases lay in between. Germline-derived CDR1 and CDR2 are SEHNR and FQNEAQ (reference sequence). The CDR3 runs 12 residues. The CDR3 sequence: CASSPSNYGYTF. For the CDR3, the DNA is TGTGCCAGCAGCCCGAGTAACTATGGCTACACCTTC.

This chain's CDR3 is CASSSSMGGQTINSPLHF. In DNA form, the CDR3 reads TGTGCCAGCAGCTCATCGATGGGAGGACAAACCATTAATTCACCCCTCCACTTT. The chain is built from TRBV5-8 and TRBJ1-6, with D possibly TRBD1 on 5 matching bases. V gave up 3 bases and J gave up 6 bases, with 22 bases separating them. CDR3 length equals 18 residues. From germline, CDR1 is SGHTS and CDR2 YDEGEE.

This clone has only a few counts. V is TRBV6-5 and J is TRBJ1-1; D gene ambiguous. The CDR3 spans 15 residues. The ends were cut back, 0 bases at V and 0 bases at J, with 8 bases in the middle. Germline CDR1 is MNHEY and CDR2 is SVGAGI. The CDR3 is CASSYSAELNTEAFF. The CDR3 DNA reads TGTGCCAGCAGTTACTCGGCAGAACTGAACACTGAAGCTTTCTTT.

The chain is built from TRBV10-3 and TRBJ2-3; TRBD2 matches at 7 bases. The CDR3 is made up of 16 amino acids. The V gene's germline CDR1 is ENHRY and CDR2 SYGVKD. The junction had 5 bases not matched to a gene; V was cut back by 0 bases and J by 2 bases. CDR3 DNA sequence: TGTGCCATCAGTGAGTCCGGGACTACTATCACAGATACGCAGTATTTT. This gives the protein CAISESGTTITDTQYF.

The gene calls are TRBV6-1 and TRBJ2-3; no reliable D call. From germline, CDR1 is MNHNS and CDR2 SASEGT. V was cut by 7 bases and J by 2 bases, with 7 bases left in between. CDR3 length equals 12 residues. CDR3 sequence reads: CASTSPTDTQYF. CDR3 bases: TGTGCCAGCACCAGTCCCACAGATACGCAGTATTTT.

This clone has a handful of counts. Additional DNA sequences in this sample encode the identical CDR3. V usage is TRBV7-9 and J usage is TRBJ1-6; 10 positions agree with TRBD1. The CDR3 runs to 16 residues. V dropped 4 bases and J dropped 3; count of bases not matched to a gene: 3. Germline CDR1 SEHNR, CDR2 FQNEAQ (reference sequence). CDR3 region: CASSSGQGFYNSPLHF. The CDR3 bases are TGTGCCAGCAGCTCGGGACAGGGGTTCTATAATTCACCCCTCCACTTT. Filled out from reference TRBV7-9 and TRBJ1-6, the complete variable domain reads DTGVSQNPRHKITKRGQNVTFRCDPISEHNRLYWYRQTLGQGPEFLTYFQNEAQLEKSRLLSDRFSAERPKGSFSTLEIQRTEQGDSAMYLCASSSGQGFYNSPLHFGNGTRLTVT.

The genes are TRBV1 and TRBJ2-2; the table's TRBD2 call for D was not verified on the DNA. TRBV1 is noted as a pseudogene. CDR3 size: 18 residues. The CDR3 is CTSSCRTGGTSGTGELFF. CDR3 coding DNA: TGCACCAGCAGCTGCCGAACTGGCGGGACTAGCGGCACCGGGGAGCTGTTTTTT.

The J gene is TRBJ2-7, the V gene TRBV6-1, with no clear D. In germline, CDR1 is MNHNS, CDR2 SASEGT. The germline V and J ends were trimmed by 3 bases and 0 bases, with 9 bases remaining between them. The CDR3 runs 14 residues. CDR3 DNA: TGTGCCAGCAGTGATAATCCGAGCTCCTACGAGCAGTACTTC. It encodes CASSDNPSSYEQYF.

The CDR3 coding sequence is TGTGCCAGCAGCCGCCCACCTAGCGGGGGGGCCAGGGAGACCCAGTACTTC. Protein: CASSRPPSGGARETQYF. The J gene is TRBJ2-5, the V gene TRBV5-6, with 12 bases aligning to TRBD2. With V trimmed by 4 bases and J by 5 bases, 12 bases remained unmatched. There are 17 residues in the CDR3. The germline V gene encodes CDR1 SGHDT and CDR2 YYEEEE.

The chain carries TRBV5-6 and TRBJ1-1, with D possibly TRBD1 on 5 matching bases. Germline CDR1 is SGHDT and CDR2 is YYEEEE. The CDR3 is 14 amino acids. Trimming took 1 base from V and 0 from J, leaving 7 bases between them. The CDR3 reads CASSLSRVNTEAFF. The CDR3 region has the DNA TGTGCCAGCAGCTTGTCCAGGGTGAACACTGAAGCTTTCTTT.

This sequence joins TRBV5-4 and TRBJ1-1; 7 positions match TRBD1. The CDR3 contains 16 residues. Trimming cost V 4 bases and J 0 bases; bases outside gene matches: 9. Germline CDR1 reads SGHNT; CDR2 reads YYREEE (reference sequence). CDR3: CASSPGQAIMNTEAFF. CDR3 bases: TGTGCCAGCAGCCCCGGACAGGCCATCATGAACACTGAAGCTTTCTTT.

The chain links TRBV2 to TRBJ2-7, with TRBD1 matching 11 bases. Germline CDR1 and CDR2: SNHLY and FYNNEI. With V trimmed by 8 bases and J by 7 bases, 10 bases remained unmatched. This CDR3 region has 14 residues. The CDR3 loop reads CASGGQGETGEQYF. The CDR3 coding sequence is TGTGCCAGCGGGGGACAGGGGGAGACGGGGGAGCAGTACTTC.

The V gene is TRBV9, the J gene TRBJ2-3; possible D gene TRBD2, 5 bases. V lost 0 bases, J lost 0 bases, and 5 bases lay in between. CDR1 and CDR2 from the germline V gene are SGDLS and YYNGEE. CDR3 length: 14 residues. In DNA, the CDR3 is TGTGCCAGCAGCGTAGGCGGGAGCACAGATACGCAGTATTTT. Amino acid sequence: CASSVGGSTDTQYF.

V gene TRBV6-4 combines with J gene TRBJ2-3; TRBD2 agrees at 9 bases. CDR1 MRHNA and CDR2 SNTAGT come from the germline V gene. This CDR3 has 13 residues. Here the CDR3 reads CASAGGSTDTQYF. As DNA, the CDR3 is TGTGCGAGCGCGGGGGGGAGCACAGATACGCAGTATTTT.

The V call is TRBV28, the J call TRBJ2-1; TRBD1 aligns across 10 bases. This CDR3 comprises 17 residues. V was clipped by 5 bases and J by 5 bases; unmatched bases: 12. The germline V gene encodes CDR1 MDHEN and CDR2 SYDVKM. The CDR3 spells CASSAFSGTGVHNEQFF. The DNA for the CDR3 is TGTGCCAGCAGTGCCTTCTCCGGGACAGGGGTTCACAATGAGCAGTTCTTC.

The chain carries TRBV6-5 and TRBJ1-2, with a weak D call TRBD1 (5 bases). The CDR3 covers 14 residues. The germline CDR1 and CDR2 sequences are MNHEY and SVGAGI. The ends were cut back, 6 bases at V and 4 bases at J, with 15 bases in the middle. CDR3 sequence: CASRPGDSPYGYTF. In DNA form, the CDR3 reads TGTGCCAGCAGGCCGGGTGACAGTCCCTATGGCTACACCTTC.

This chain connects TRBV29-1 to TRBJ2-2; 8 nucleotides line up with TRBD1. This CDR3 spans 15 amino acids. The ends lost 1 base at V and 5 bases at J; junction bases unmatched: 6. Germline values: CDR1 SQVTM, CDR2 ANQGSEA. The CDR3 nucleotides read TGCAGCGTTGAAGGGCAGGGGGCGGGAACCGGGGAGCTGTTTTTT. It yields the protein CSVEGQGAGTGELFF.

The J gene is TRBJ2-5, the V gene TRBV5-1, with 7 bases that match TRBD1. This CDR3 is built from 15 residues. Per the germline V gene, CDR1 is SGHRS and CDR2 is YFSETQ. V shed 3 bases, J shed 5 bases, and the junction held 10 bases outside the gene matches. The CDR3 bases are TGCGCCAGCAGCTCAGGGACAGACTTTGGGGAGACCCAGTACTTC. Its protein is CASSSGTDFGETQYF. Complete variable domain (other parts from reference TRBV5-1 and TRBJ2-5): KAGVTQTPRYLIKTRGQQVTLSCSPISGHRSVSWYQQTPGQGLQFLFEYFSETQRNKGNFPGRFSGRQFSNSRSEMNVSTLELGDSALYLCASSSGTDFGETQYFGPGTRLLVL.

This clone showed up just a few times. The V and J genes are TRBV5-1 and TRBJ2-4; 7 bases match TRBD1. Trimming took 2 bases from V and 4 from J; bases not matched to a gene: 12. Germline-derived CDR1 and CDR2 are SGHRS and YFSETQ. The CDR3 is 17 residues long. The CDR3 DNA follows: TGCGCCAGCAGCTTAACCCAGACAGGGAAGGAAAAAAACATTCAGTACTTC. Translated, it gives CASSLTQTGKEKNIQYF.

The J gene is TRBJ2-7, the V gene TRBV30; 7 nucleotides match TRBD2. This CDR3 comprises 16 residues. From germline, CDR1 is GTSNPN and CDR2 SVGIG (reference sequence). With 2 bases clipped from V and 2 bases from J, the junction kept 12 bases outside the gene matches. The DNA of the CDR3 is TGTGCCTGGAGTCGGGCCGGGGGGACTTCCCCCTACGAGCAGTACTTC. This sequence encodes CAWSRAGGTSPYEQYF. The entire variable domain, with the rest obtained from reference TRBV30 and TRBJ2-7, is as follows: SQTIHQWPATLVQPVGSPLSLECTVEGTSNPNLYWYRQAAGRGLQLLFYSVGIGQISSEVPQNLSASRPQDRQFILSSKKLLLSDSGFYLCAWSRAGGTSPYEQYFGPGTRLTVT.

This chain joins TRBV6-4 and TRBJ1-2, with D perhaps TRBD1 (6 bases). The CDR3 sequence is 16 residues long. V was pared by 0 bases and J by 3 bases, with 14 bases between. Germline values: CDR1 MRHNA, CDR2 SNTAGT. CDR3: CASSDSNTGFHYGYTF. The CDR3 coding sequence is TGTGCCAGCAGTGACTCTAACACAGGGTTTCACTATGGCTACACCTTC.

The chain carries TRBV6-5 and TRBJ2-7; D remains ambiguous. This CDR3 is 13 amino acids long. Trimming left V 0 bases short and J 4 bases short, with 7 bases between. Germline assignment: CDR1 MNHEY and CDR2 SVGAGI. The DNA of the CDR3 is TGTGCCAGCAGTTACTCGAGCCTTTACGAGCAGTACTTC. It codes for CASSYSSLYEQYF.